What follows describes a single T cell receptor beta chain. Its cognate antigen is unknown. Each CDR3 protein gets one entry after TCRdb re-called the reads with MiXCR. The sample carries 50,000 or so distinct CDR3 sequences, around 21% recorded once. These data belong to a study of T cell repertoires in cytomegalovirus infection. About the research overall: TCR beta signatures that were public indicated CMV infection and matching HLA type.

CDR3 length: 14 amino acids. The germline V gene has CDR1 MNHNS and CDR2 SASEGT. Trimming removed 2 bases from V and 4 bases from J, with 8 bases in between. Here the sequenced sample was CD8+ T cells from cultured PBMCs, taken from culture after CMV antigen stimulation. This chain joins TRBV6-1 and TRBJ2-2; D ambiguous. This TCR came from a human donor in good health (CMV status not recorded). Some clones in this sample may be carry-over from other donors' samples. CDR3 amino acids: CASSELGGTGELFF. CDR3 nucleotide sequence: TGTGCCAGCAGTGAATTGGGCGGCACCGGGGAGCTGTTTTTT.